These T cell receptor beta chains were read from a single sample in a study of human thymus T cells. Sequencing was performed with immunoSEQ multiplex PCR; in TCRdb, only in-frame clones are kept and a portion is missing. The sample yields fewer than 85,000 clones, about 95% seen once. Input material: thymus tissue. The receptors derive from a girl younger than two with a congenital heart defect but otherwise immunologically healthy. Each CDR3 is given with its conserved first and last residue. Each record gives: V gene, D gene, J gene, clone size, CDR3 DNA, CDR3 protein. D genes are given only for firm matches. A clone size is listed for some rows: how often the clone was seen (once, few, many), or a class if it is expanded.

V: TRBV6-1
D: .
J: TRBJ2-7
size: once
DNA: TGTGCCAGCAGTGAAGTCGGAGACTCCAGGAGCTCCTACGAGCAGTACTTC
CDR3: CASSEVGDSRSSYEQYF

V: TRBV29-1
D: .
J: TRBJ2-5
size: .
DNA: TGCAGCGTTTTGAGAGGATACACTCAAGAGACCCAGTACTTC
CDR3: CSVLRGYTQETQYF

V: TRBV25-1
D: .
J: TRBJ2-5
size: .
DNA: TGTGCCAGCAGTGATGCTCCCCGGGGCAACGAGACCCAGTACTTC
CDR3: CASSDAPRGNETQYF

V: TRBV9
D: TRBD2
J: TRBJ2-5
size: .
DNA: TGTGCCAGCAGCGCCACAACTAGCGGGAGTCCCTGGGAGACCCAGTACTTC
CDR3: CASSATTSGSPWETQYF

V: TRBV4-3
D: .
J: TRBJ2-5
size: .
DNA: TGCGCCAGCAGTTCCGGGGCGACTCAATCTCGGGAGACCCAGTACTTC
CDR3: CASSSGATQSRETQYF

V: TRBV11-2
D: .
J: TRBJ2-7
size: .
DNA: TGTGCCAGCAGCGTTGACCGTCGGGGCGGGACCTACTACGAGCAGTACTTC
CDR3: CASSVDRRGGTYYEQYF

V: TRBV28
D: TRBD2
J: TRBJ2-7
size: once
DNA: TGTGCCAGCAGTTTTGTGGCTAGCGGACTCTACGAGCAGTACTTC
CDR3: CASSFVASGLYEQYF

V: TRBV4-1
D: TRBD1
J: TRBJ2-4
size: .
DNA: TGCGCCAGCAGCCAAGATGGGACAGGGGGATCCAAAAACATTCAGTACTTC
CDR3: CASSQDGTGGSKNIQYF

V: TRBV19
D: .
J: TRBJ1-2
size: .
DNA: TGTGCCAGTCATACAGACTCCTATGGCTACACCTTC
CDR3: CASHTDSYGYTF

V: TRBV5-1
D: TRBD2
J: TRBJ2-7
size: .
DNA: TGCGCCAGCAGCTGGGGACTAGCGGACTCCTACGAGCAGTACTTC
CDR3: CASSWGLADSYEQYF

V: TRBV19
D: .
J: TRBJ2-3
size: .
DNA: TGTGCCAGTATCCCGTCCGAGGGGGCAGATACGCAGTATTTT
CDR3: CASIPSEGADTQYF

V: TRBV7-8
D: TRBD2
J: TRBJ2-1
size: .
DNA: TGTGCCAGCAGCTTAGACGGACTAGCGGGAGAGAATGAGCAGTTCTTC
CDR3: CASSLDGLAGENEQFF

V: TRBV10-3
D: .
J: TRBJ1-5
size: .
DNA: TGTGCCATCACGTCTGACCGGGGGAGGCCCCAGCATTTT
CDR3: CAITSDRGRPQHF

V: TRBV7-9
D: TRBD2
J: TRBJ2-7
size: .
DNA: TGTGCCAGCAGGGCCGGGACTAGTACCTACGAGCAGTACTTC
CDR3: CASRAGTSTYEQYF

V: TRBV13
D: TRBD2
J: TRBJ2-7
size: .
DNA: TGTGCCAGCAGCTTAGAACTAGCGGAGCCCTACGAGCAGTACTTC
CDR3: CASSLELAEPYEQYF

V: TRBV4-2
D: .
J: TRBJ1-2
size: .
DNA: TGTGCCAGCAGCCAAGAAATCGGGGTTCCGGAAGGAGCCTATGGCTACACCTTC
CDR3: CASSQEIGVPEGAYGYTF

V: TRBV6-5
D: TRBD1
J: TRBJ2-7
size: .
DNA: TGTGCCAGCAGTCGCGGACAGGGGTCCTACGAGCAGTACTTC
CDR3: CASSRGQGSYEQYF

V: TRBV6-1
D: .
J: TRBJ2-7
size: .
DNA: TGTGCCAGCAGTCTGGGCAGGGCCTCCTACGAGCAGTACTTC
CDR3: CASSLGRASYEQYF

V: TRBV30
D: .
J: TRBJ1-4
size: .
DNA: TGTGCCTGGAGTGTACGGGGGGTAGGGGAAAAACTGTTTTTT
CDR3: CAWSVRGVGEKLFF

V: TRBV7-9
D: .
J: TRBJ2-1
size: once
DNA: TGTGCCAGCAGCCCCGGACTTACCAATGAGCAGTTCTTC
CDR3: CASSPGLTNEQFF

V: TRBV19
D: .
J: TRBJ2-5
size: .
DNA: TGTGCCAGTAGTATTTCTACCCGAGACAGGCGAGAGACCCAGTACTTC
CDR3: CASSISTRDRRETQYF

V: TRBV18
D: .
J: TRBJ2-1
size: once
DNA: TGTGCCAGCTCACCTTCGGGGGGCCTCAATGAGCAGTTCTTC
CDR3: CASSPSGGLNEQFF

V: TRBV5-5
D: .
J: TRBJ2-1
size: .
DNA: TGTGCCAGCAGCGGGGATTCCAGCATTATCTCCTACAATGAGCAGTTCTTC
CDR3: CASSGDSSIISYNEQFF

V: TRBV5-6
D: .
J: TRBJ1-5
size: .
DNA: TGTGCCAGCAGCTTTGAGGGGTCGGATCAGCCCCAGCATTTT
CDR3: CASSFEGSDQPQHF

V: TRBV2
D: TRBD1
J: TRBJ2-1
size: .
DNA: TGTGCCAGCCTCCGGGACAGGGGCTACAATGAGCAGTTCTTC
CDR3: CASLRDRGYNEQFF

V: TRBV4-2
D: TRBD2
J: TRBJ2-3
size: .
DNA: TGTGCCAGCAGCCAGGCGAAGCGGGAGGGACCCACAGATACGCAGTATTTT
CDR3: CASSQAKREGPTDTQYF

V: TRBV28
D: TRBD1
J: TRBJ2-7
size: .
DNA: TGTGCCAGCAAGCCCGATAACTCCGGGACAGGGGGCAGCGAGCAGTACTTC
CDR3: CASKPDNSGTGGSEQYF

V: TRBV18
D: .
J: TRBJ2-2
size: .
DNA: TGTGCCAGCTCACCGGGAGACCCCGCGAACACCGGGGAGCTGTTTTTT
CDR3: CASSPGDPANTGELFF

V: TRBV4-2
D: TRBD2
J: TRBJ2-1
size: once
DNA: TGTGCCAGCAGCCTAAGAACCCCCGGGGCTAGCGGGAGGTCCGACCACTCCTACAATGAGCAGTTCTTC
CDR3: CASSLRTPGASGRSDHSYNEQFF

V: TRBV11-2
D: .
J: TRBJ1-1
size: .
DNA: TGTGCCAGCAGCCCTCACGTGTTAGAGGTAACTGAAGCTTTCTTT
CDR3: CASSPHVLEVTEAFF

V: TRBV29-1
D: TRBD2
J: TRBJ2-1
size: .
DNA: TGCAGCGTTGAGTTGGGAGGGCCGCACAATGAGCAGTTCTTC
CDR3: CSVELGGPHNEQFF

V: TRBV7-2
D: .
J: TRBJ2-7
size: .
DNA: TGTGCCAGCAGCCGGAGAGGGGGGTACGAGCAGTACTTC
CDR3: CASSRRGGYEQYF

V: TRBV19
D: TRBD1
J: TRBJ1-1
size: .
DNA: TGTGCCAGTAGTGTCCGGGACAGGGGGAACATGAACACTGAAGCTTTCTTT
CDR3: CASSVRDRGNMNTEAFF

V: TRBV29-1
D: TRBD2
J: TRBJ2-3
size: .
DNA: TGCAGCGTTGATCCTAGCGGGAACTCGGGAGATACGCAGTATTTT
CDR3: CSVDPSGNSGDTQYF

V: TRBV6-6
D: .
J: TRBJ2-3
size: .
DNA: TGTGCCAGCAGTCCAAGACGGTCAGGGTATCCAGATACGCAGTATTTT
CDR3: CASSPRRSGYPDTQYF

V: TRBV18
D: .
J: TRBJ2-7
size: .
DNA: TGTGCCAGCTCACCGGGGGGACGCAAGTCCTACGAGCAGTACTTC
CDR3: CASSPGGRKSYEQYF

V: TRBV7-9
D: TRBD1
J: TRBJ2-1
size: .
DNA: TGTGCCAGCAGCCGGCGGGACAGGGGCAATGAGCAGTTCTTC
CDR3: CASSRRDRGNEQFF

V: TRBV30
D: TRBD1
J: TRBJ2-7
size: .
DNA: TGTGCCTCCTCTCCACTCGGGACAGATATAGCCTACGAGCAGTACTTC
CDR3: CASSPLGTDIAYEQYF

V: TRBV4-1
D: TRBD2
J: TRBJ2-3
size: .
DNA: TGCGCCAGCAGCCTGAAACCGGGACTAGGGGGTACCCACCCTAGCACAGATACGCAGTATTTT
CDR3: CASSLKPGLGGTHPSTDTQYF

V: TRBV6-5
D: TRBD2
J: TRBJ2-1
size: .
DNA: TGTGCCAGCAGTTCGACTAGCGGAAACAATGAGCAGTTCTTC
CDR3: CASSSTSGNNEQFF

V: TRBV11-3
D: .
J: TRBJ2-3
size: .
DNA: TGTGCCAGCAGCTTAGGCCCCCCTAGCGGGCGACAGGGTACGCAGTATTTT
CDR3: CASSLGPPSGRQGTQYF

V: TRBV2
D: TRBD1
J: TRBJ1-4
size: once
DNA: TGTGCCAGCACTGAAACAGGGGCGGCCAATGAAAAACTGTTTTTT
CDR3: CASTETGAANEKLFF

V: TRBV7-6
D: .
J: TRBJ1-4
size: few
DNA: TGTGCCAGCAGCTTAGCGAGTTTGGGCAATAATGAAAAACTGTTTTTT
CDR3: CASSLASLGNNEKLFF

V: TRBV7-3
D: .
J: TRBJ2-3
size: .
DNA: TGTGCCAGCAGCTTAACAGGATGGGGGACAGATACGCAGTATTTT
CDR3: CASSLTGWGTDTQYF

V: TRBV13
D: .
J: TRBJ1-2
size: .
DNA: TGTGCCAGCAGGCTCCTTAGCACATCCCCCTACGGCTACACCTTC
CDR3: CASRLLSTSPYGYTF

V: TRBV30
D: .
J: TRBJ2-2
size: .
DNA: TGTGCCTGGAGCCAATCTGCCTGGGGGTGTAGCACCGGGGAGCTGTTTTTT
CDR3: CAWSQSAWGCSTGELFF

V: TRBV7-2
D: TRBD1
J: TRBJ1-2
size: .
DNA: TGTGCCAGCAGTTCACCCGTTTTTGCCACGGGACAGTCATATGGCTACACCTTC
CDR3: CASSSPVFATGQSYGYTF

V: TRBV19
D: TRBD1
J: TRBJ1-1
size: once
DNA: TGTGCCAGTAGTGCTAGGGGGCGCGGTAACACTGAAGCTTTCTTT
CDR3: CASSARGRGNTEAFF

V: TRBV15
D: .
J: TRBJ2-1
size: .
DNA: TGTGCCACCAGCCCGGGGAAGCCCGCGGGAACCACGAGCAATGAGCAGTTCTTC
CDR3: CATSPGKPAGTTSNEQFF

V: TRBV21-1
D: .
J: TRBJ1-2
size: .
DNA: TGTGCCAGCAGCAAGGGTACCCAGGGGCGAGGCGGCTACACCTTC
CDR3: CASSKGTQGRGGYTF

V: TRBV7-9
D: .
J: TRBJ2-7
size: once
DNA: TGTGCCAGCAGCTTCGGGCCCACTCCCTACGAGCAGTACTTC
CDR3: CASSFGPTPYEQYF

V: TRBV10-3
D: TRBD1
J: TRBJ1-5
size: .
DNA: TGTGCCATCAGACGCGACAGGGGACTAAATCAGCCCCAGCATTTT
CDR3: CAIRRDRGLNQPQHF

V: TRBV7-9
D: .
J: TRBJ2-5
size: .
DNA: TGTGCCAGCGGCTCAGGGGCCCAGCACCAAGAGACCCAGTACTTC
CDR3: CASGSGAQHQETQYF